This T cell receptor (beta chain) is from a study of T cells after yellow fever vaccination. Overall study findings and caveats: Once the booster was given, most primary-vaccination clones reappeared, at about 96% for CD4 and roughly 85% for CD8. Clonotype sharing between CD4 and CD8 compartments was small.

UMIs and a universal primer site were added when TCR cDNA was made by 5'RACE template switching. Using its own MiXCR run on the 5' RACE reads, TCRdb lists one record per CDR3 protein. This table has some 250,000 distinct CDR3 sequences, over 3% appearing once. This clonotype was seen many times. The antigen is undetermined. Germline CDR1 and CDR2: KGHSH and LQKENI. With 3 bases removed from V and 11 bases from J, the gap between germline ends came to 19 bases. This CDR3 spans 14 amino acids. The chain is built from TRBV18 and TRBJ1-1; maybe TRBD1 (5 bases). The TCR comes from a man younger than 35 who received the YFV17D yellow fever vaccine. The specimen comprised PBMCs, sampled 15 days after the yellow fever booster vaccination. CDR3: CASSPNRDSRVAFF. The CDR3 DNA is TGTGCCAGCTCACCGAACCGGGACTCGAGGGTTGCTTTCTTT.